These 25 T cell receptor beta chains share one sample of origin, sequenced in a study of cytomegalovirus exposure and HLA in healthy donors. The PCR made use of 60 Vbeta and 13 Jbeta primers. Sequencing used immunoSEQ multiplex PCR; TCRdb keeps in-frame clones, though not all of them. The data contain around 200,000 clones, around three quarters of them seen just once; the ten biggest clones take up around a sixth. The sequenced sample was PBMCs. Receptors originate from a man in his forties in good health and CMV-seronegative.

J is TRBJ2-7 and V is TRBV7-2; 8 bases map to TRBD2. CDR1 SGHTA and CDR2 FQGNSA come from the germline V gene. The V and J ends lost 4 bases and 3 bases, in that order; junction bases with no gene match: 5. The CDR3 extends over 14 amino acids. The CDR3 region has the DNA TGTGCCAGCAGCTCCGGTCGGGGGGGCTACGAGCAGTACTTC. As protein: CASSSGRGGYEQYF.

V usage is TRBV5-1 and J usage is TRBJ2-4, with 8 nucleotides matching TRBD2. The CDR3 sequence is 15 residues long. Germline V lookup: CDR1 SGHRS, CDR2 YFSETQ. Trimming cost V 3 bases and J 4 bases; bases outside gene matches: 6. CDR3 in amino acids: CASSSATSAKNIQYF. CDR3 DNA sequence: TGCGCCAGCAGCTCCGCGACTAGCGCAAAAAACATTCAGTACTTC.

The genes are TRBV6-6 and TRBJ2-2, with D unclear. Germline CDR1 and CDR2: MNHNY and SVGAGI (reference sequence). Trimming cost V 0 bases and J 2 bases, with 10 bases left between them. There are 16 residues in the CDR3. CDR3 DNA: TGTGCCAGCAGTTACTCCCGGCAGACTAACACCGGGGAGCTGTTTTTT. This codes for CASSYSRQTNTGELFF.

The chain joins TRBV7-2 to TRBJ1-5; TRBD1 matches at 7 bases. The CDR3 spans 14 residues. Germline CDR1 SGHTA, CDR2 FQGNSA. V was clipped by 5 bases and J by 4 bases; unmatched bases: 5. As DNA, the CDR3 is TGTGCCAGCAGCAGGACAGGCGAAAATCAGCCCCAGCATTTT. This gives the protein CASSRTGENQPQHF.

This clone has a single count. This chain connects TRBV10-3 to TRBJ2-7; D is perhaps TRBD1 (5 bases). There are 14 residues in the CDR3. Germline V gene data show CDR1 as ENHRY and CDR2 as SYGVKD. V lost 0 bases, J lost 7 bases, and 13 bases lay in between. The CDR3 DNA sequence: TGTGCCATCAGTGAGTCACGACAGATTAAGGAGCAGTACTTC. It encodes CAISESRQIKEQYF.

This rearrangement joins TRBV6-5 to TRBJ2-3, with D maybe TRBD1 (5 bases). The CDR3 contains 12 residues. CDR1 is MNHEY and CDR2 is SVGAGI in the germline V gene. Trimming shortened V by 6 bases and J by 5 bases, and 9 bases separated the two germline ends. The CDR3 spells CASSYQGDTQYF. In nucleotides, the CDR3 is TGTGCCAGCAGCTACCAGGGAGATACGCAGTATTTT.

The V and J genes are TRBV19 and TRBJ2-1; 7 bases align to TRBD2. With V trimmed by 8 bases and J by 7 bases, 14 bases remained unmatched. Per germline, CDR1 LNHDA and CDR2 SQIVND (reference sequence). The CDR3 sequence is 15 residues long. CDR3 nucleotides: TGTGCCAGTTCATACGGAGCGGGGTCTCAGAATGAGCAGTTCTTC. This codes for CASSYGAGSQNEQFF.

The chain has TRBV4-3 and TRBJ1-5; D remains ambiguous. Germline-derived CDR1 and CDR2 are LGHNA and YSLEER. V gave up 0 bases and J gave up 8 bases, with 14 bases separating them. The CDR3 runs 15 residues. CDR3 in amino acids: CASSQDPGSSEPQHF. DNA for the CDR3: TGCGCCAGCAGCCAAGATCCCGGGTCCTCGGAGCCCCAGCATTTT.

V and J are TRBV19 and TRBJ1-1, with 7 bases fitting TRBD1. This CDR3 has 15 residues. Germline V gene data show CDR1 as LNHDA and CDR2 as SQIVND (reference sequence). The V and J ends lost 4 bases and 4 bases, in that order; junction bases with no gene match: 9. The CDR3 DNA reads as TGTGCCAGTAGTAATGGAGGGGGCATTGGCACTGAAGCTTTCTTT. It encodes CASSNGGGIGTEAFF.

In DNA form, the CDR3 reads TGTGCCACCCTCTCGAGCGGGAGGGCTACCACAGATACGCAGTATTTT. Translating it yields CATLSSGRATTDTQYF. V and J are TRBV28 and TRBJ2-3, with TRBD2 matching over 10 bases. The junction had 12 bases not matched to a gene; V was cut back by 10 bases and J by 2 bases. This CDR3 contains 16 residues. Germline CDR1 and CDR2: MDHEN and SYDVKM.

Only a few counts were recorded for this clone. The chain couples TRBV5-5 to TRBJ2-7; D might be TRBD1 (6 bases). The CDR3 sequence is 14 residues long. Germline CDR1 is SGHKS and CDR2 is YYEKEE (reference sequence). Between the trimmed V and J ends, which lost 0 bases and 5 bases, there was a span of 12 bases. The CDR3: CASSLGTGSDEQYF. The CDR3 DNA sequence: TGTGCCAGCAGCTTGGGTACAGGGAGTGACGAGCAGTACTTC. The variable domain in full, with the rest retrieved from reference TRBV5-5 and TRBJ2-7, is DAGVTQSPTHLIKTRGQQVTLRCSPISGHKSVSWYQQVLGQGPQFIFQYYEKEERGRGNFPDRFSARQFPNYSSELNVNALLLGDSALYLCASSLGTGSDEQYFGPGTRLTVT.

The genes are TRBV19 and TRBJ2-2; tentatively, D is TRBD2 (5 bases). CDR3 length: 15 amino acids. Germline assignment: CDR1 LNHDA and CDR2 SQIVND (reference sequence). V was shortened by 3 bases and J by 5 bases, with 13 bases between the two germline ends. CDR3 loop: CASSMRLSGTGELFF. CDR3 in DNA: TGTGCCAGTAGTATGCGGCTCTCGGGGACCGGGGAGCTGTTTTTT. Variable domain in full (rest from reference TRBV19 and TRBJ2-2): DGGITQSPKYLFRKEGQNVTLSCEQNLNHDAMYWYRQDPGQGLRLIYYSQIVNDFQKGDIAEGYSVSREKKESFPLTVTSAQKNPTAFYLCASSMRLSGTGELFFGEGSRLTVL.

This rearrangement joins TRBV14 to TRBJ2-1; tentative D call: TRBD2 (5 bases). V dropped 6 bases and J dropped 3 bases, with 12 bases sitting between them. The CDR3 has 14 amino acids. Germline assignment: CDR1 SGHDN and CDR2 FVKESK. Written as DNA, the CDR3 is TGTGCCAGCAGTAGTGGACTGTACTACAATGAGCAGTTCTTC. Residues: CASSSGLYYNEQFF.

The gene calls are TRBV28 and TRBJ2-1, with D tentatively TRBD1 (8 bases). Trimming stripped 10 bases from V and 7 bases from J, with 20 bases between. CDR1 and CDR2 (germline): MDHEN, SYDVKM. The CDR3 consists of 14 residues. CDR3 in DNA: TGTGCCACCACAGGGGGGGTTTGGGGGAATGAGCAGTTCTTC. As protein: CATTGGVWGNEQFF. Combining the CDR3 with reference TRBV28 and TRBJ2-1 gives the whole variable domain DVKVTQSSRYLVKRTGEKVFLECVQDMDHENMFWYRQDPGLGLRLIYFSYDVKMKEKGDIPEGYSVSREKKERFSLILESASTNQTSMYLCATTGGVWGNEQFFGPGTRLTVL.

The chain recombines TRBV7-2 with TRBJ1-5, with 7 bases that match TRBD1. V lost 4 bases to trimming and J lost 7 bases; unmatched junction nucleotides: 7. CDR3 size: 14 residues. Germline V CDR1 and CDR2: SGHTA, FQGNSA. The CDR3 sequence: CASSSYRGQQPQHF. As DNA, the CDR3 is TGTGCCAGCAGCTCCTACAGGGGACAACAGCCCCAGCATTTT.

The genes are TRBV7-9 and TRBJ1-1; D call uncertain. CDR3 size: 16 residues. The germline CDR1 and CDR2 sequences are SEHNR and FQNEAQ (reference sequence). V lost 5 bases and J 0 bases, leaving 16 bases between the germline ends. The CDR3 spells CASSGDLTSLNTEAFF. The CDR3 coding sequence is TGTGCCAGCAGCGGAGACCTAACGAGCTTGAACACTGAAGCTTTCTTT.

V gene TRBV6-6 combines with J gene TRBJ2-1; TRBD2 matches 7 bases. The germline CDR1 and CDR2 sequences are MNHNY and SVGAGI (reference sequence). V trimming: 5 bases; J trimming: 7 bases; junction bases outside the gene matches: 8. The CDR3 spans 14 residues. CDR3 residues: CASSPSGTGNEQFF. DNA of the CDR3: TGTGCCAGCAGTCCGAGCGGGACCGGGAATGAGCAGTTCTTC.

The chain has TRBV27 and TRBJ2-7, with TRBD1 matching over 7 bases. Trimming removed 5 bases from V and 1 base from J; junction bases left unmatched: 8. This CDR3 region has 15 residues. CDR1 is MNHEY and CDR2 is SMNVEV in the germline V gene (reference sequence). The DNA for the CDR3 is TGTGCCAGCAGTCCCTCGAAGGGACAGTCCTACGAGCAGTACTTC. Translation gives CASSPSKGQSYEQYF.

This clone appeared once. The CDR3 is CASSPGGTSMNTEAFF. In DNA form, the CDR3 reads TGTGCCAGCTCACCAGGAGGCACGAGTATGAACACTGAAGCTTTCTTT. V gene TRBV18 combines with J gene TRBJ1-1; D is unclear. Germline-derived CDR1 and CDR2 are KGHSH and LQKENI. Trimming shortened V by 2 bases and J by 0 bases, and 13 bases separated the two germline ends. This CDR3 region has 16 residues. The full variable domain, its missing parts supplied by reference TRBV18 and TRBJ1-1, is NAGVMQNPRHLVRRRGQEARLRCSPMKGHSHVYWYRQLPEEGLKFMVYLQKENIIDESGMPKERFSAEFPKEGPSILRIQQVVRGDSAAYFCASSPGGTSMNTEAFFGQGTRLTVV.

The chain has TRBV5-4 and TRBJ2-5; 7 positions agree with TRBD2. Germline V gene data show CDR1 as SGHNT and CDR2 as YYREEE (reference sequence). This CDR3 spans 17 amino acids. V trimming: 4 bases; J trimming: 1 base; junction bases outside the gene matches: 13. The CDR3 nucleotides are TGTGCCAGCAGCACGGGACCAGCGGGGAGTTTCCAAGAGACCCAGTACTTC. Its translation is CASSTGPAGSFQETQYF.

The chain couples TRBV2 to TRBJ2-1, with TRBD2 matching over 12 bases. V shed 1 base and J 3 bases; nucleotides not matched to a gene: 1. The CDR3 is 16 residues long. Germline V gene sequence: CDR1 SNHLY, CDR2 FYNNEI. The CDR3 DNA reads as TGTGCCAGCAGTGAAGTGACTAGCGGGAGCTACAATGAGCAGTTCTTC. This codes for CASSEVTSGSYNEQFF.

The rearrangement links TRBV11-2 to TRBJ2-5, with 8 bases lining up with TRBD2. The CDR3 is 17 residues long. The J segment lost 2 bases and the V segment lost 5 bases, leaving 13 bases of the junction unmatched. Germline V CDR1 and CDR2: SGHAT, FQNNGV. The CDR3 spells CASSIKYPSSGQETQYF. The CDR3 DNA is TGTGCCAGCAGCATCAAATATCCCTCTAGCGGGCAAGAGACCCAGTACTTC.

As concerns this clone: Mismatch with germline at one junction end may stem from a read error. The J gene is TRBJ2-3, the V gene TRBV2, with TRBD1 matching over 7 bases. The germline V gene has CDR1 SNHLY and CDR2 FYNNEI. The CDR3 totals 15 residues. Here the CDR3 reads CASTYRGLSTDAQYF. DNA of the CDR3: TGTGCCAGCACATACAGGGGTCTTAGCACAGATGCGCAGTATTTT.

V usage is TRBV25-1 and J usage is TRBJ2-2; D gene uncertain. Germline-derived CDR1 and CDR2 are MGHDK and SYGVNS. Trimming left V 4 bases short and J 3 bases short, with 6 bases between. The CDR3 contains 13 residues. The chain's CDR3 is CASSVSYTGELFF. DNA of the CDR3: TGTGCCAGCAGTGTCAGTTACACCGGGGAGCTGTTTTTT.

V and J are TRBV6-5 and TRBJ2-7, with 7 bases aligning to TRBD1. This CDR3 is 15 amino acids long. V was pared by 6 bases and J by 3 bases, with 11 bases of the junction left unmatched. In germline, CDR1 is MNHEY, CDR2 SVGAGI. The CDR3 loop reads CASSPRQGTGYEQYF. For the CDR3, the DNA is TGTGCCAGCAGCCCTCGACAGGGAACAGGCTACGAGCAGTACTTC.